This T cell receptor beta chain appears in the sequencing data of a study of T-cell reconstitution after alpha-beta-depleted transplantation in children. Trimming took 0 bases from V and 4 from J, leaving 13 bases between them. The germline gives CDR1 LGHNA, CDR2 YSLEER. The CDR3 is made up of 16 amino acids. The TCRbeta library was prepared with unique molecular identifiers. TCRdb re-called the PCR reads through MiXCR, storing one row per CDR3 protein. The repertoire includes about 610,000 distinct CDR3 sequences, about 10% of them detected once, and about 4.3% sits in the top ten. The TCR comes from a human donor who donated a stem cell graft to a child with acute myeloid leukemia. Sequencing was performed on PBMCs from the stem cell graft donor, taken from the stem cell graft. The chain carries TRBV4-3 and TRBJ1-5; D remains ambiguous. The CDR3 coding sequence is TGCGCCAGCAGCCAAGATCTAAATTTTCGGAATCAGCCCCAGCATTTT. It encodes CASSQDLNFRNQPQHF.